This T cell receptor beta chain appears in the sequencing data of a study of T cells after yellow fever vaccination. TCRdb processed the 5' RACE reads anew with MiXCR; each CDR3 protein has one entry. The data hold 100,000 or so distinct CDR3 sequences, with 7.5% to 10% observed a single time. Study-wide results and limits: Booster samples showed a return of most primary-vaccination clones (roughly 96% CD4, approximately 85% CD8).

The TCR sequence derives from a man aged 18-30 years who received the YFV17D yellow fever vaccine. The input for sequencing was CD8+ T cells not binding an NS4B(214-222) dextramer, sorted from PBMCs, taken about 2 weeks after the first yellow fever vaccination.

CDR3 nucleotides: TGCAGTGCCAGGCTAGCGGGGACTAATGAGCAGTTCTTC. Translated: CSARLAGTNEQFF. The chain joins TRBV20-1 to TRBJ2-1; 9 bases line up with TRBD2. CDR3 size: 13 residues. Germline V gives CDR1 DFQATT, CDR2 SNEGSKA (reference sequence). The V gene end was trimmed by 6 bases and the J gene end by 7 bases; junction bases not matched to a gene: 7.